This TCR beta chain was sequenced for a study of blood T cell repertoires in COVID-19. Study context: Donors in the United States, Italy and Spain gave samples during acute or convalescent COVID-19. From T cells, B-cell-depleted T cells, or PBMCs came the material, which was cDNA or gDNA.

The CDR3 runs to 16 residues. V shed 6 bases and J shed 1 base, with 18 bases lying between them. From germline, CDR1 is SQVTM and CDR2 ANQGSEA. Seattle cases were enrolled at active infection and followed longitudinally. Per the study methods: From reference gene primer amplification, estimates of nucleated cell counts were derived. Some clones are missing from TCRdb's copy, which holds only in-frame ones; the method was immunoSEQ multiplex PCR. Clone size and V and J calls were adopted from that table, with D and trimming inferred from the DNA. The table shows about 250,000 clones, with more than 70% occurring only once.

The origin of this receptor is a woman under 40 with COVID-19, enrolled during active disease. Sequenced sample: peripheral blood. V and J are TRBV29-1 and TRBJ2-2, with a tentative D call TRBD2 (6 bases). The CDR3 protein is CSVERGGGVNTGELFF. DNA of the CDR3: TGCAGCGTCGAAAGGGGCGGAGGGGTGAACACCGGGGAGCTGTTTTTT.